Listed below are T cell receptor beta chains from one sample, sequenced in a study of tumor-infiltrating lymphocytes in primary liver carcinoma. TCRdb recomputed calls from the multiplex PCR reads with MiXCR, one row per CDR3 protein. The sample has around 80,000 distinct CDR3 sequences; 60% to 75% are singletons. The sequenced sample was liver tumor tissue from sampling region 1. The receptors shown here come from a man aged 35-49 years with primary liver carcinoma and hepatitis B virus infection. The CDR3 runs from the conserved cysteine through the conserved F or W. A D gene is named only where the DNA matches it firmly. Expanded clones are given a class, and other clones once, few, many or no size at all.

cdr3_nt,cdr3_aa,clone_size,j_call,v_call,d_call
TGTGTCACCGGGGACGGTTCCTACGAGCAGTACTTC,CVTGDGSYEQYF,NA,TRBJ2-7,TRBV24-1,NA
TGTGCCAGCAGCCCGGGAGGGACAGGGACGTACAATGAGCAGTTCTTC,CASSPGGTGTYNEQFF,many,TRBJ2-1,TRBV5-6,NA
TGTGCCAGCAGCCCAGATGTAGCGGGAGTGGGTACAGATACGCAGTGTTTT,CASSPDVAGVGTDTQCF,NA,TRBJ2-3,TRBV14,TRBD2
TGTGCCAGCAGCTTAGCACCTAGCGGATGCTCCTACGAGCAGTACTTC,CASSLAPSGCSYEQYF,few,TRBJ2-7,TRBV11-2,TRBD2
TGCAGCGTTGGTACTACAGGTGGGGGGACCCAGTACTTC,CSVGTTGGGTQYF,NA,TRBJ2-5,TRBV29-1,NA
TGCAACGTTGTAGATCGGCAAGGCGCGGAGACCCAGTACTTC,CNVVDRQGAETQYF,NA,TRBJ2-5,TRBV29-1,NA
TGTGCCAGCAGCCAAGAGGGGGCCACTGAAGCTTTCTTT,CASSQEGATEAFF,many,TRBJ1-1,TRBV4-2,NA
TGTGCCAGCAGTGAAGAGGCGGGGGGTAGCTACGAGCAGTACTTC,CASSEEAGGSYEQYF,many,TRBJ2-7,TRBV6-1,TRBD2
TGTGCCAGCAGTGAACAGATCACAGATACGCAGTATTTT,CASSEQITDTQYF,many,TRBJ2-3,TRBV6-1,NA
TGTGCCAGCAATACTAGCGGGGGGAGCTACGAGCAGTACTTC,CASNTSGGSYEQYF,NA,TRBJ2-7,TRBV12-3/TRBV12-4,TRBD2
TGTGCCTGGACTGCTGAGGCGAACACTGAAACTTTCTTT,CAWTAEANTETFF,NA,TRBJ1-1,TRBV30,NA
TGTGCCAGCAGCCAAATGAGCGGGACTCTGGACATCGGGGAGCTGTTTTTT,CASSQMSGTLDIGELFF,NA,TRBJ2-2,TRBV4-2,TRBD2
TGTGCCAGCAGAGGACAAAAGGACACTGAAGCTTTCTTT,CASRGQKDTEAFF,few,TRBJ1-1,TRBV7-6,NA
TGTACCAGCAGCCCACTCAGGGGCTACAATGAGCAGTTCTTC,CTSSPLRGYNEQFF,NA,TRBJ2-1,TRBV28,NA
TGTGCCAGCAGTCTACTGGGCGCCGCAGATATGCAGTATTTT,CASSLLGAADMQYF,NA,TRBJ2-3,TRBV5-4,NA
TGCAGCATCGGAACAGGGGGATACGATGAGCAGTTCTTC,CSIGTGGYDEQFF,NA,TRBJ2-1,TRBV29-1,TRBD1
TGTGCCAGCAGTTTGGACCTCCACGGTAGCAATCAGCCCCAGCATTTT,CASSLDLHGSNQPQHF,NA,TRBJ1-5,TRBV5-5,NA
TGTGCCAGCGGTGAACTAGCGGGAGAGACAGATATGCAGTATTTT,CASGELAGETDMQYF,NA,TRBJ2-3,TRBV6-1,TRBD2
TGCGCCAGCAGCTTGGTCGGACAGGGGGCAATTAACTATGGCTACACCTTC,CASSLVGQGAINYGYTF,NA,TRBJ1-2,TRBV5-1,TRBD1
TGTGTCAGCAGTCCCCCAGGGGTGCCCTACGAGCAGTACTTC,CVSSPPGVPYEQYF,NA,TRBJ2-7,TRBV12-3/TRBV12-4,NA
TGTGCCAGCGGCCAAGACAGGGACTATGGCTACACCTTC,CASGQDRDYGYTF,NA,TRBJ1-2,TRBV14,TRBD1
TGTGCCAGCAGACACCAAGGAGGGGCGGAGCAGTTCTTC,CASRHQGGAEQFF,NA,TRBJ2-1,TRBV7-8,NA
TGCAGTGCTAGAGACGAGACAGGGGCTTCGGAGACCCAGTACTTC,CSARDETGASETQYF,NA,TRBJ2-5,TRBV20-1,TRBD1
TGTACCAGCAGCCTCGATAACACTGAAGCTTTCTTT,CTSSLDNTEAFF,NA,TRBJ1-1,TRBV11-3,NA
TGTGTCATCAGTGAGGTTAGGACAGGGAGTACAGATACGCAGTATTTT,CVISEVRTGSTDTQYF,NA,TRBJ2-3,TRBV10-3,TRBD1
TGTGCCAGCAGGCTACGGGATCACAATGAGCAGTTCTTC,CASRLRDHNEQFF,NA,TRBJ2-1,TRBV5-4,NA
TGTGCCAGCAGTCCCGAGAGAATAGGGACTGGGGAGCTGTTTTTT,CASSPERIGTGELFF,NA,TRBJ2-2,TRBV11-2,NA
TGCGGCGTTGAAGATTTGGCAGGGGGTACTGAAGCTTTCTTT,CGVEDLAGGTEAFF,once,TRBJ1-1,TRBV29-1,TRBD1
TGTGCCAGCAGTCCCGGGACAGGGAGGACAGATACGCAGTATTTT,CASSPGTGRTDTQYF,NA,TRBJ2-3,TRBV2,TRBD1
TGTGCCAGCAGCTACACAGGACAGGAGGCCACCATATATTTT,CASSYTGQEATIYF,few,TRBJ1-3,TRBV11-2,TRBD1
TGTGCCAGCAGCTTAGGTGGGACTAGCGGGAGCAAGACCCAGTACTTC,CASSLGGTSGSKTQYF,NA,TRBJ2-5,TRBV5-6,TRBD2
TGTGCCAGCAGCTTAGAAACAGTAGGGACCTACGAGCAGTACTTC,CASSLETVGTYEQYF,NA,TRBJ2-7,TRBV7-9,NA
TGTGCCATCAGTGGGACTAGCGGGGTTCCTTGCACAGCTACGCAGTATTTT,CAISGTSGVPCTATQYF,NA,TRBJ2-3,TRBV10-3,TRBD2